The clone carrying this TCR beta chain was detected a few times. Some clones are missing from TCRdb's copy, which holds only in-frame ones; the method was immunoSEQ multiplex PCR. The table lists some 250,000 clones, under 90% of them singletons. The entry originates in a study of blood T cell repertoires in COVID-19. Study in general: PBMCs, B-cell-depleted T cells, or T cells provided the cDNA or gDNA that made up the material.

V was shortened by 6 bases and J by 0 bases, with 14 bases between the two germline ends. Germline V gene lookup returns CDR1 SQVTM and CDR2 ANQGSEA. The CDR3 loop spans 14 amino acids. The source is a woman aged 55 to 70 with active or convalescent COVID-19. The chain carries TRBV29-1 and TRBJ1-2; TRBD1 might be the D (6 bases). Sequencing used peripheral blood. CDR3 coding DNA: TGCAGCGTATCACACCCAGGGGCTAACTATGGCTACACCTTC. Its protein is CSVSHPGANYGYTF. Full variable domain (outside the CDR3, taken from reference TRBV29-1 and TRBJ1-2): SAVISQKPSRDICQRGTSLTIQCQVDSQVTMMFWYRQQPGQSLTLIATANQGSEATYESGFVIDKFPISRPNLTFSTLTVSNMSPEDSSIYLCSVSHPGANYGYTFGSGTRLTVV.